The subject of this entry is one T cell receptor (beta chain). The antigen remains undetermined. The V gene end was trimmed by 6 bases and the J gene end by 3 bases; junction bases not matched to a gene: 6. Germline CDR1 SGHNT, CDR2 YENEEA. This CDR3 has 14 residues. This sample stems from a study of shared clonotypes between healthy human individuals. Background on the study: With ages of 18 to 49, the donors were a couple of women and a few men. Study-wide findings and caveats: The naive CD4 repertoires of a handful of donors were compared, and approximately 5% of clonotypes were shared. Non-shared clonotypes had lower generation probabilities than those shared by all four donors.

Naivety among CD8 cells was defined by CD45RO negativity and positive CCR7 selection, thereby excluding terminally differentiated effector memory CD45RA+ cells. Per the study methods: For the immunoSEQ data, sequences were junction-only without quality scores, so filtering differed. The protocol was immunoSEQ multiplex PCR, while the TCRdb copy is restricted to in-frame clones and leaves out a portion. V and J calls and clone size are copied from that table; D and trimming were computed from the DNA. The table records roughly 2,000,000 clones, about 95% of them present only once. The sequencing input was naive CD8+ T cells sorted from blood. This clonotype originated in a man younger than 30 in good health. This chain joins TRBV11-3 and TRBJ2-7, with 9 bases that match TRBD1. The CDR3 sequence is CASSPGQGFYEQYF. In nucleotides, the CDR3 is TGTGCCAGCAGTCCGGGACAGGGTTTCTACGAGCAGTACTTC.